The 11 T cell receptor beta chains below come from one sample, sequenced in a study of glioma-infiltrating T cells after dendritic cell vaccination. Sequencing was performed with immunoSEQ multiplex PCR; in TCRdb, only in-frame clones are kept and a portion is missing. This sample yields fewer than 85,000 clones, of which over 85% are seen a single time; roughly 3.2% belongs to the top ten. Sequenced material: blood, taken before dendritic cell vaccination. The receptors were sampled from a human donor with glioblastoma.

The chain recombines TRBV5-6 with TRBJ2-5; D uncertain. Trimming removed 3 bases from V and 4 bases from J, with 7 bases in between. Looked up from germline, CDR1 is SGHDT and CDR2 is YYEEEE. The CDR3 is 12 amino acids. The CDR3 DNA sequence: TGTGCCAGCAGCTCTAACGGAGAGACCCAGTACTTC. Its protein is CASSSNGETQYF. Based on the CDR3 plus reference TRBV5-6 and TRBJ2-5, the full variable domain is DAGVTQSPTHLIKTRGQQVTLRCSPKSGHDTVSWYQQALGQGPQFIFQYYEEEERQRGNFPDRFSGHQFPNYSSELNVNALLLGDSALYLCASSSNGETQYFGPGTRLLVL.

The rearrangement links TRBV30 to TRBJ2-5, with 9 bases matching TRBD2. Trimming took 3 bases from V and 4 from J; bases not matched to a gene: 3. Looked up from germline, CDR1 is GTSNPN and CDR2 is SVGIG (reference sequence). CDR3 length equals 13 residues. The CDR3 region is CAWRTSGGETQYF. The CDR3 DNA reads TGTGCCTGGAGGACTAGCGGTGGAGAGACCCAGTACTTC.

This chain links TRBV11-3 with TRBJ2-1; 7 bases are a match to TRBD2. V trimming: 5 bases; J trimming: 9 bases; junction bases outside the gene matches: 4. The CDR3 sequence is 12 residues long. Per germline, CDR1 SGHNT and CDR2 YENEEA. The CDR3 sequence: CASSGGEGEQFF. CDR3 coding DNA: TGTGCCAGCAGCGGGGGGGAGGGTGAGCAGTTCTTC.

This clone came up a few times. One end of the junction is discordant with germline, which a read error may explain. The chain employs TRBV7-7 and TRBJ2-5; D might be TRBD1 (6 bases). This CDR3 region has 15 residues. Germline loops: CDR1 SSHAT, CDR2 FNYEAQ (reference sequence). For the CDR3, the DNA is TGTGCTAGCAGCTTCGGCGACAGGAACCAAGAGACCCAGTACTTC. Protein: CASSFGDRNQETQYF.

The V call is TRBV6-1, the J call TRBJ2-7; the D is unclear. Per germline, CDR1 MNHNS and CDR2 SASEGT. The CDR3 extends over 11 amino acids. V lost 1 base and J 6 bases, leaving 4 bases between the germline ends. The DNA for the CDR3 is TGTGCCAGCAGTGAAGTCGGCGAGCAGTACTTC. Its translation: CASSEVGEQYF.

This chain uses TRBV7-8 with TRBJ1-1; no firm D call. Germline CDR1 is SGHVS and CDR2 is FQNEAQ. The CDR3 loop spans 14 amino acids. The V gene lost 6 bases and the J gene lost 1 base, with 12 bases spanning the gap. CDR3 region: CASRSQATNTEAFF. The CDR3 DNA is TGTGCCAGCAGATCCCAGGCCACGAACACTGAAGCTTTCTTT.

In DNA, the CDR3 is TGTGCCACCAGCGAATTTCGAGACGAGCAGTACTTC. Protein sequence: CATSEFRDEQYF. The chain recombines TRBV15 with TRBJ2-7; the D is unclear. Per the germline V gene, CDR1 is LNHNV and CDR2 is YYDKDF (reference sequence). The CDR3 runs to 12 residues. With 5 bases removed from V and 5 bases from J, the gap between germline ends came to 10 bases. The full variable domain, rest sourced from reference TRBV15 and TRBJ2-7, is DAMVIQNPRYQVTQFGKPVTLSCSQTLNHNVMYWYQQKSSQAPKLLFHYYDKDFNNEADTPDNFQSRRPNTSFCFLDIRSPGLGDTAMYLCATSEFRDEQYFGPGTRLTVT.

The chain has TRBV30 and TRBJ1-1; D unclear. The CDR3 is 10 residues long. In germline, CDR1 is GTSNPN, CDR2 SVGIG (reference sequence). V shed 5 bases and J shed 5 bases, with 6 bases lying between them. The CDR3 spells CAWGETEAFF. The CDR3 DNA reads as TGTGCCTGGGGGGAGACTGAAGCTTTCTTT.

The chain uses TRBV12-5 and TRBJ1-6; D uncertain. The CDR3 contains 13 residues. CDR1 and CDR2 (germline): LGHNT, FRNRAP. V was cut by 6 bases and J by 9 bases, with 12 bases left in between. As DNA, the CDR3 is TGTGCTAGTGGGCGGGCGCGGGGTTCACCCCTCCACTTT. Protein sequence: CASGRARGSPLHF.

This chain links TRBV7-2 with TRBJ2-3; TRBD2 matches 14 bases. V trimming: 4 bases; J trimming: 3 bases; junction bases outside the gene matches: 3. The CDR3 sequence is 16 residues long. In germline, CDR1 is SGHTA, CDR2 FQGNSA. CDR3 DNA sequence: TGTGCCAGCAGCTCCAGGACTAGCGGGGGGACAGATACGCAGTATTTT. Translation gives CASSSRTSGGTDTQYF.

This chain links TRBV30 with TRBJ1-2; D call uncertain. The CDR3 contains 13 residues. The V gene's germline CDR1 is GTSNPN and CDR2 SVGIG (reference sequence). Trimming pared 0 bases from V and 2 bases from J, leaving 7 bases between. The CDR3 loop is CAWSVEANYGYTF. The DNA of the CDR3 is TGTGCCTGGAGTGTAGAAGCGAACTATGGCTACACCTTC. Full variable domain (remainder filled in from reference TRBV30 and TRBJ1-2): SQTIHQWPATLVQPVGSPLSLECTVEGTSNPNLYWYRQAAGRGLQLLFYSVGIGQISSEVPQNLSASRPQDRQFILSSKKLLLSDSGFYLCAWSVEANYGYTFGSGTRLTVV.